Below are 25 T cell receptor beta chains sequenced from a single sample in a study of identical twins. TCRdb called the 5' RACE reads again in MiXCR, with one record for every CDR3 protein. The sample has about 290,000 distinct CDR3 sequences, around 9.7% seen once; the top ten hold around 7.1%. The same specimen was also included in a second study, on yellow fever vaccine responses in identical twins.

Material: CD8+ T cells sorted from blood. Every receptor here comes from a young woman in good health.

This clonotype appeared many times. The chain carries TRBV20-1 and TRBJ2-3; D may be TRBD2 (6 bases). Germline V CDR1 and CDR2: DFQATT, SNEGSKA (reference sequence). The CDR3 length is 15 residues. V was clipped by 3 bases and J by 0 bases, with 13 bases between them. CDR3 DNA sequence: TGCAGTGCTAGGGGGTCGGGAGTTAGCACAGATACGCAGTATTTT. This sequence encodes CSARGSGVSTDTQYF.

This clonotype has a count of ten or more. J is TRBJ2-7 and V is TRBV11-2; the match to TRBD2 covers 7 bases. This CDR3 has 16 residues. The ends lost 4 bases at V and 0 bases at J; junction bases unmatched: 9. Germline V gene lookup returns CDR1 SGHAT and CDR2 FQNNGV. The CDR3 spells CASSSPPAGYSYEQYF. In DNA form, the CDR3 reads TGTGCCAGCAGCTCCCCCCCAGCGGGATACTCCTACGAGCAGTACTTC.

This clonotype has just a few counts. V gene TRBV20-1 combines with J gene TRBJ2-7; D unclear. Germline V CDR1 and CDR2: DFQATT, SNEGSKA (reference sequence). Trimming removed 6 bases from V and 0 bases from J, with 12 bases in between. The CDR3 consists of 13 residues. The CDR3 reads CSAASRSSYEQYF. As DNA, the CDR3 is TGCAGTGCAGCAAGTAGGAGCTCCTACGAGCAGTACTTC.

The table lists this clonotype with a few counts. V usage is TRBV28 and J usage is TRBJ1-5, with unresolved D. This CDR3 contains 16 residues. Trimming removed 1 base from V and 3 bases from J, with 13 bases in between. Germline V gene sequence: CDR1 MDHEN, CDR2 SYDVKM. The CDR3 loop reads CASSLFGDGNNQPQHF. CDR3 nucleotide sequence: TGTGCCAGCAGTTTATTCGGTGACGGGAACAATCAGCCCCAGCATTTT.

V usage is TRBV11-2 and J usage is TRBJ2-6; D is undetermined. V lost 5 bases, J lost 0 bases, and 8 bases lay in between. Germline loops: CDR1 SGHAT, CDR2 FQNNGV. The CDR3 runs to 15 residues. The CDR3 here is CASSQTTSGANVLTF. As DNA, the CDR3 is TGTGCCAGCAGCCAAACAACCTCTGGGGCCAACGTCCTGACTTTC. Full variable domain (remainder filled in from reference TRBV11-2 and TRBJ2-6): EAGVAQSPRYKIIEKRQSVAFWCNPISGHATLYWYQQILGQGPKLLIQFQNNGVVDDSQLPKDRFSAERLKGVDSTLKIQPAKLEDSAVYLCASSQTTSGANVLTFGAGSRLTVL.

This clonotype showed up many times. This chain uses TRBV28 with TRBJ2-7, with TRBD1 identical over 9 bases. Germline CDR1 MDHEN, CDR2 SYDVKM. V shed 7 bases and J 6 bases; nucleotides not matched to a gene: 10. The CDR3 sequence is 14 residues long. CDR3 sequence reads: CASTPIGTGREQYF. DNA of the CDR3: TGTGCCAGCACCCCGATAGGGACAGGGCGCGAGCAGTACTTC.

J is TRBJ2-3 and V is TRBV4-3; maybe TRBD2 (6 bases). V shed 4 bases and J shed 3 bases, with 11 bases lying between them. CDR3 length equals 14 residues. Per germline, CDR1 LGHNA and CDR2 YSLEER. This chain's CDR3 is CASSLGGRTDTQYF. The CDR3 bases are TGCGCCAGCAGCCTGGGAGGAAGAACAGATACGCAGTATTTT.

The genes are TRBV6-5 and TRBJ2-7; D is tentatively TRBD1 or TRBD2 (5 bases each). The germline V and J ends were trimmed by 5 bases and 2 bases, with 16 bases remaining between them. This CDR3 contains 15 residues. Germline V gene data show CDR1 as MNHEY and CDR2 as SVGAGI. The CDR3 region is CASSHLQRDPYEQYF. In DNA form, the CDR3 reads TGTGCCAGCAGTCACCTTCAGAGGGACCCCTACGAGCAGTACTTC.

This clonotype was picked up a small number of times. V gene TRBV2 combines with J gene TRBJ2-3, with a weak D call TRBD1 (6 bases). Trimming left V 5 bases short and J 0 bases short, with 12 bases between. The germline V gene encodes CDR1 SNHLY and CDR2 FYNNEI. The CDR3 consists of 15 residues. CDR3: CASSQQGDSTDTQYF. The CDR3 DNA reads TGTGCCAGCAGTCAACAGGGAGATAGCACAGATACGCAGTATTTT. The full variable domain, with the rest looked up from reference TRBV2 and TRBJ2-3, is EPEVTQTPSHQVTQMGQEVILRCVPISNHLYFYWYRQILGQKVEFLVSFYNNEISEKSEIFDDQFSVERPDGSNFTLKIRSTKLEDSAMYFCASSQQGDSTDTQYFGPGTRLTVL.

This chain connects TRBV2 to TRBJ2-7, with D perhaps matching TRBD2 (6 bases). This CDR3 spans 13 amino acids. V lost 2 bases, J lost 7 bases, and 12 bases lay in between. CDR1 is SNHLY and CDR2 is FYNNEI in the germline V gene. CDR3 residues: CASSETGGIEQYF. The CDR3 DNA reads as TGTGCCAGCAGTGAAACCGGGGGAATTGAGCAGTACTTC.

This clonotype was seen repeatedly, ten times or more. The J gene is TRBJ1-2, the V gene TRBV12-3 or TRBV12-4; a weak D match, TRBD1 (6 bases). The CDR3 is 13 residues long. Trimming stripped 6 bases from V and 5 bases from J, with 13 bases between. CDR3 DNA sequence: TGTGCCAGCAGCCAGGACAGCAATTATGGCTACACCTTC. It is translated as CASSQDSNYGYTF.

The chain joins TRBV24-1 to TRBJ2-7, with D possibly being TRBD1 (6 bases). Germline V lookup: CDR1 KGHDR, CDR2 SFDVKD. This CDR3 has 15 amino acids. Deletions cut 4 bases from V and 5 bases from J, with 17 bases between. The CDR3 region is CATSDASRGTDEQYF. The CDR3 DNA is TGTGCCACCAGTGACGCGAGCAGGGGCACCGACGAGCAGTACTTC.

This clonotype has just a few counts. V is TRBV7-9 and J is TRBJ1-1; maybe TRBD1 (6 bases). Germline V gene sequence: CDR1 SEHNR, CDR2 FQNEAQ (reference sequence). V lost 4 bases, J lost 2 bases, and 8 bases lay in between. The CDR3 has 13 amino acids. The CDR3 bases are TGTGCCAGCAGCTCGGACAGTAACACTGAAGCTTTCTTT. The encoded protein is CASSSDSNTEAFF.

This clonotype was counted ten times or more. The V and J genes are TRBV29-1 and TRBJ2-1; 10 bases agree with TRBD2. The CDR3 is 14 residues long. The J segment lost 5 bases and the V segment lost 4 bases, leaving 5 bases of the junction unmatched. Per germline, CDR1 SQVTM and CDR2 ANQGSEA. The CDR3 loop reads CSVVLLAGDNEQFF. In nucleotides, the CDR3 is TGCAGCGTTGTTCTCCTAGCGGGAGACAATGAGCAGTTCTTC.

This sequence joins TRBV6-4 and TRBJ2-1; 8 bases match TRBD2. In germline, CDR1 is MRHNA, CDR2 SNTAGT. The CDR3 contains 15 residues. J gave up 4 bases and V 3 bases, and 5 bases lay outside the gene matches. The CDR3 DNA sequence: TGTGCCAGCAGTGAGTATAGCGGGGATTACAATGAGCAGTTCTTC. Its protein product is CASSEYSGDYNEQFF.

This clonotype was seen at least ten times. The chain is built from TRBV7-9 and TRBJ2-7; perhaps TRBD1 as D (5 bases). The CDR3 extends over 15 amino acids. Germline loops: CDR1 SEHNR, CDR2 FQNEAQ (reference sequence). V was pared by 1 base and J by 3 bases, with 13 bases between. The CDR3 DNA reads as TGTGCCAGCAGCTTAGAGGGTATGGACAACTACGAGCAGTACTTC. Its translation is CASSLEGMDNYEQYF.

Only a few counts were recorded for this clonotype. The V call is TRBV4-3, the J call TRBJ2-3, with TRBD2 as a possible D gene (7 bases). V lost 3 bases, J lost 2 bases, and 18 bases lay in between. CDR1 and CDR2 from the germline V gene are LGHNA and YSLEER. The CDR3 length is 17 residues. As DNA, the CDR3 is TGCGCCAGCAGCCATGACGGAGAGGGGGGGGACACAGATACGCAGTATTTT. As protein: CASSHDGEGGDTDTQYF.

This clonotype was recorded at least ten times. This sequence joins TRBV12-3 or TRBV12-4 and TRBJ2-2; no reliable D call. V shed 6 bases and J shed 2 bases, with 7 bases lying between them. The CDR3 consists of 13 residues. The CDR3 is CASSHTNTGELFF. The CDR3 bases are TGTGCCAGCAGCCATACCAACACCGGGGAGCTGTTTTTT.

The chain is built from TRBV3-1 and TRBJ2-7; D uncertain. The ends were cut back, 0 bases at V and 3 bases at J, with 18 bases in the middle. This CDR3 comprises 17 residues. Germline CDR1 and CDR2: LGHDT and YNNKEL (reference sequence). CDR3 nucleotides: TGTGCCAGCAGCCAAGAGGTCCGGGCAGCGTACGACTACGAGCAGTACTTC. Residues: CASSQEVRAAYDYEQYF.

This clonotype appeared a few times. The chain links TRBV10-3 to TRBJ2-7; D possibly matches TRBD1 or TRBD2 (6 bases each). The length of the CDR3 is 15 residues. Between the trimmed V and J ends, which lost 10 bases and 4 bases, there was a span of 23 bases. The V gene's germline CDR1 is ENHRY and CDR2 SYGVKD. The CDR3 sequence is CATRSPGGPLYEQYF. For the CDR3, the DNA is TGTGCCACCCGCTCCCCCGGGGGCCCACTTTACGAGCAGTACTTC.

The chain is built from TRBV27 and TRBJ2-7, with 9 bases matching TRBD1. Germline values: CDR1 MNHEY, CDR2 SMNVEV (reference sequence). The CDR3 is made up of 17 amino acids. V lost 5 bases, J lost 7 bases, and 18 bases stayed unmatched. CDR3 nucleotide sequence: TGTGCCAGCAGTCTCATCAGAGACAGGGGGATCGGAACGGAGCAGTACTTC. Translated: CASSLIRDRGIGTEQYF.

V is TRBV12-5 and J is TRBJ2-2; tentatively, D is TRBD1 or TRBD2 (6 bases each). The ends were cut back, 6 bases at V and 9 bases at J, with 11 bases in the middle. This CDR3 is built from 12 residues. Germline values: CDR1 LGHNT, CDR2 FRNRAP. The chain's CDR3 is CASGRGPWELFF. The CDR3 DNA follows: TGTGCTAGTGGCCGGGGGCCGTGGGAGCTGTTTTTT.

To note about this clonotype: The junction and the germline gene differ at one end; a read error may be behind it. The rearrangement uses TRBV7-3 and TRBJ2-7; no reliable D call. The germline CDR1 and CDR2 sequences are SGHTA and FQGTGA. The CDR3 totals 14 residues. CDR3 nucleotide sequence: TGTGCCAACAGCTTAAAGGGCCTGGCCTACGAGCAGTACTTC. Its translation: CANSLKGLAYEQYF.

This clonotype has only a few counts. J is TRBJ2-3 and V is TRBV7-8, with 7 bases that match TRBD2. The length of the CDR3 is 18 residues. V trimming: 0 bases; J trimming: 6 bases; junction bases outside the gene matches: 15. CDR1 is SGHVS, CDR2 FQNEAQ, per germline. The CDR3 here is CASSLASGSGSAMDTQYF. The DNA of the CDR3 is TGTGCCAGCAGCTTAGCGTCGGGTAGCGGGTCCGCGATGGATACGCAGTATTTT.

CDR3 sequence reads: CAWSVLGLGETQYF. The CDR3, as DNA: TGTGCCTGGAGTGTACTTGGGTTGGGAGAGACCCAGTACTTC. The chain is built from TRBV30 and TRBJ2-5; D is undetermined. The CDR3 runs 14 residues. In germline, CDR1 is GTSNPN, CDR2 SVGIG (reference sequence). V shed 0 bases and J shed 4 bases, with 12 bases lying between them.